This T cell receptor (beta chain) derives from a study of OX40 agonist ivuxolimab in advanced cancers. On the study more broadly: Patients received the agonistic anti-OX40 (CD134) antibody ivuxolimab.

Assay used: immunoSEQ multiplex PCR; TCRdb lists only in-frame clones, some missing. The table includes 55,000 to 90,000 clones, roughly 88% detected once. The ends were cut back, 5 bases at V and 2 bases at J, with 12 bases in the middle. CDR3 length: 14 amino acids. Germline V gene data show CDR1 as KGHSH and CDR2 as LQKENI. General study results and limits: Expanded clones were, on average, more numerous among CD8+ T cells than CD4+.

Turning to this clone: Its antigen is still unknown.

The material sequenced was CD4+ or CD8+ T cells sorted from blood, taken in a trial of the OX40 agonist ivuxolimab. The TCR comes from an adult with an advanced solid tumor such as melanoma, head and neck, liver or kidney cancer. This chain joins TRBV18 and TRBJ2-5, with D perhaps TRBD1 (6 bases). CDR3 DNA sequence: TGTGCCAGCTCATCGACAGGACCACAAGAGACCCAGTACTTC. Translation: CASSSTGPQETQYF.